The rows below give T cell receptor beta chains drawn from one sample of a study of CD8 T cells in ankylosing spondylitis. TCRdb reanalysed the 5' RACE reads using MiXCR and keeps one entry per CDR3 protein. The profile covers some 240,000 distinct CDR3 sequences, with about 7.3% appearing a single time and 14% taken by the ten largest. The material sequenced was blood, either unsorted or a sorted T cell fraction (not recorded which). Source of these receptors: a male donor with ankylosing spondylitis. Each CDR3 is given with its conserved first and last residue. D genes are given only for firm matches. Clone size is shown for a subset of rows, as once, few, many or a class of expanded clone.

clone_size d_call j_call v_call cdr3_aa cdr3_nt
few TRBD1 TRBJ1-5 TRBV19 CASTAQGSQPQHF TGTGCCAGTACCGCACAGGGGAGTCAGCCCCAGCATTTT
NA NA TRBJ2-7 TRBV5-1 CASSSDISYEQYF TGCGCCAGCAGCTCGGACATTTCCTACGAGCAGTACTTC
NA NA TRBJ2-5 TRBV3-1 CASSQVVGRGETQYF TGTGCCAGCAGCCAAGTAGTGGGTCGGGGAGAGACCCAGTACTTC
many NA TRBJ2-6 TRBV4-3 CASSQEREGANVLTF TGCGCCAGCAGCCAAGAACGCGAAGGGGCCAACGTCCTGACTTTC
few NA TRBJ1-2 TRBV6-5 CASSLTAAHGYTF TGTGCCAGCAGTTTGACGGCTGCCCATGGCTACACCTTC
many NA TRBJ1-1 TRBV6-2/TRBV6-3 CASSYGKATEAFF TGTGCCAGCAGTTACGGGAAGGCCACTGAAGCTTTCTTT
few NA TRBJ2-2 TRBV7-3 CASSPDGANTGELFF TGTGCCAGCAGCCCTGACGGCGCGAACACCGGGGAGCTGTTTTTT
many NA TRBJ1-4 TRBV6-2/TRBV6-3 CASTGFGEKLFF TGTGCCAGCACAGGTTTCGGAGAAAAACTGTTTTTT
few NA TRBJ2-1 TRBV6-2/TRBV6-3 CASRRFNEQFF TGTGCCAGCAGACGATTCAATGAGCAGTTCTTC
many NA TRBJ1-2 TRBV6-2/TRBV6-3 CASSYSKTYGYTF TGTGCCAGCAGTTATTCGAAGACCTATGGCTACACCTTC
NA NA TRBJ2-7 TRBV5-6 CAISQGGAYEQYF TGTGCCATCAGCCAGGGGGGGGCCTACGAGCAGTACTTC
many TRBD2 TRBJ2-3 TRBV20-1 CSASGGAWTDTQYF TGCAGTGCTAGCGGGGGGGCTTGGACAGATACGCAGTATTTT
many NA TRBJ2-2 TRBV6-1 CASRDTRTGELFF TGTGCCAGCAGGGACACCCGCACCGGGGAGCTGTTTTTT
NA NA TRBJ2-3 TRBV4-3 CASSLRDRSSTDTQYF TGCGCCAGCAGCCTGCGAGACAGGAGCAGCACAGATACGCAGTATTTT
many TRBD1 TRBJ2-7 TRBV6-2/TRBV6-3 CASSSPGQNYEQYF TGTGCCAGCAGTTCTCCGGGACAGAACTACGAGCAGTACTTC
many NA TRBJ2-2 TRBV24-1 CATSDRTELSTGELFF TGTGCCACCAGTGATCGGACAGAATTATCCACCGGGGAGCTGTTTTTT
many TRBD2 TRBJ2-1 TRBV27 CASSLLAGGPGEQFF TGTGCCAGCAGTTTACTAGCGGGAGGGCCGGGTGAGCAGTTCTTC
NA TRBD2 TRBJ2-7 TRBV28 CASSMYGRVSYEQYF TGTGCCAGCAGTATGTACGGGAGGGTATCCTACGAGCAGTACTTC
few NA TRBJ2-7 TRBV11-2 CASSLGTPSEQYF TGTGCCAGCAGCTTAGGAACCCCCAGCGAGCAGTACTTC
few NA TRBJ2-4 TRBV30 CAWSDRKNIQYF TGTGCCTGGTCAGACAGGAAAAACATTCAGTACTTC